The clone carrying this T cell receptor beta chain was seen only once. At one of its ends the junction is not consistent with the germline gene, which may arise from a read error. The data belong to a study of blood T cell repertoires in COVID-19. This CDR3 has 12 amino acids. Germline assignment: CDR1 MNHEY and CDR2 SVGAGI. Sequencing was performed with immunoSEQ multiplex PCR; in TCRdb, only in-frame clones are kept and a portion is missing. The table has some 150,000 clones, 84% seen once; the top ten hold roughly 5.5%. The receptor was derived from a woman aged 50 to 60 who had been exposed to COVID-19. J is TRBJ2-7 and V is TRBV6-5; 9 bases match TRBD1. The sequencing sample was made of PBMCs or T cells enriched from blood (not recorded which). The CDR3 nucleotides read TGTGCCAGCAGGGACAGGGGTTACGGGCAGTACTTC. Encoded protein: CASRDRGYGQYF.